This paragraph reports one T cell receptor (beta chain). The record originates from a study of blood T cell repertoires in COVID-19. Study as a whole: Spain, Italy and the United States supplied samples that represented acute and convalescent COVID-19. From T cells, B-cell-depleted T cells, or PBMCs came the material, which was cDNA or gDNA.

V shed 5 bases and J shed 7 bases, with 23 bases lying between them. In germline, CDR1 is SEHNR, CDR2 FQNEAQ (reference sequence). This CDR3 is 16 amino acids long. Original handling: Nucleated cell number was recorded as an estimate derived from reference gene primer amplification. TCRdb keeps only in-frame clones here, not all; method: immunoSEQ multiplex PCR. V, J and clone size derive from that table, while D and trimming were established from the DNA sequence. The sample contains approximately 52,000 clones, about 90% of which appear only once. The sequencing sample was made of peripheral blood. This chain connects TRBV7-9 to TRBJ1-2; D perhaps matches TRBD1 (6 bases). This clonotype originated in a human donor with active COVID-19. The donor label of this sample is uncertain. Here the CDR3 DNA reads TGTGCCAGCAGCGCCGGGACACAGGCGGGTTGGGGTGGCTACACCTTC. It translates to CASSAGTQAGWGGYTF.